This T cell receptor beta chain came from a study of response to subunit inactivated influenza vaccine. Study results and caveats: The authors proposed limited new T cell recruitment per seasonal influenza vaccination.

This clonotype turned up a few times. The antigen remains unidentified. CDR1 is MNHEY and CDR2 is SMNVEV in the germline V gene (reference sequence). The CDR3 has 14 amino acids. V was trimmed by 8 bases and J by 0 bases, leaving 11 bases between them. TCRdb recomputed calls from the RT-PCR reads with MiXCR, one row per CDR3 protein. The sample shows roughly 700,000 distinct CDR3 sequences, roughly 14% of them seen only once. V usage is TRBV27 and J usage is TRBJ2-1; perhaps TRBD1 as D (6 bases). This TCR was recovered from a man aged 50 or older who received an inactivated influenza vaccine. Here the sequenced sample was PBMCs from blood, taken about 14 days before vaccination. CDR3 sequence reads: CASDDRRSYNEQFF. CDR3 in DNA: TGTGCCAGCGATGACAGGCGCTCCTACAATGAGCAGTTCTTC.